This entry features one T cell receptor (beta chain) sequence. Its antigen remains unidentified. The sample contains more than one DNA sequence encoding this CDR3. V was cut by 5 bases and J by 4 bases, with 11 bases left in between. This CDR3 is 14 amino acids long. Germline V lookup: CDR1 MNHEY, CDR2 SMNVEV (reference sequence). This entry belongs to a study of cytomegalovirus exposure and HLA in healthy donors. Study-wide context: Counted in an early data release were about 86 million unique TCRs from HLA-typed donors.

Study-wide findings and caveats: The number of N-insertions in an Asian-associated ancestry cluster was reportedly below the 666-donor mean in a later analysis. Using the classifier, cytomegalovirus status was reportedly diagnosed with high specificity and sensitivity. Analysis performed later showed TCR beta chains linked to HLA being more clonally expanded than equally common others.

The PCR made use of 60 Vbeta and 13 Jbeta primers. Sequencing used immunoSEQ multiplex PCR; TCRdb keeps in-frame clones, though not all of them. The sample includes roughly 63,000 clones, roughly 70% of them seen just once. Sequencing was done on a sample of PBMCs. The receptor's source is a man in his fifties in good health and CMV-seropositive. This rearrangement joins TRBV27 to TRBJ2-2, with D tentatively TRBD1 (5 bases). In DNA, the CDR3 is TGTGCCAGCAGTCCCACTCAGGGCACCGGGGAGCTGTTTTTT. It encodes CASSPTQGTGELFF.